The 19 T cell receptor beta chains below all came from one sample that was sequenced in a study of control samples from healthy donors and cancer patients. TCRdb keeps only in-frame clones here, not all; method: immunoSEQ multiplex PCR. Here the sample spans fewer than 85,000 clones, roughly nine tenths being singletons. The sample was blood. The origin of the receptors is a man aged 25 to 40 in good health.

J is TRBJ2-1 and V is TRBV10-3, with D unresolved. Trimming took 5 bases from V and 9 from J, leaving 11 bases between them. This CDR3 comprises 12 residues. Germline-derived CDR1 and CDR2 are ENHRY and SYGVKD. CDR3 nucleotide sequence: TGTGCCATCAGTACACCCGGCGGTGAGCAGTTCTTC. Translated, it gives CAISTPGGEQFF.

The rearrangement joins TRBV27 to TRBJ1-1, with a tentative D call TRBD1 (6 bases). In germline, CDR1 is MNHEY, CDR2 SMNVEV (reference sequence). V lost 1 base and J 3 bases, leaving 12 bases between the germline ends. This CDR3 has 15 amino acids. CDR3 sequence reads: CASSLYRVGDTEAFF. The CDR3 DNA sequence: TGTGCCAGCAGTTTATACAGGGTAGGGGACACTGAAGCTTTCTTT.

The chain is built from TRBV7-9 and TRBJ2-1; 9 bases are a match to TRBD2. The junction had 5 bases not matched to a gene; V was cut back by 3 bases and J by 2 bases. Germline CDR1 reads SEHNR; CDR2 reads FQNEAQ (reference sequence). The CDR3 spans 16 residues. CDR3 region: CASSFLAGSTYNEQFF. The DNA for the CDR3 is TGTGCCAGCAGCTTCCTAGCGGGGTCAACCTACAATGAGCAGTTCTTC.

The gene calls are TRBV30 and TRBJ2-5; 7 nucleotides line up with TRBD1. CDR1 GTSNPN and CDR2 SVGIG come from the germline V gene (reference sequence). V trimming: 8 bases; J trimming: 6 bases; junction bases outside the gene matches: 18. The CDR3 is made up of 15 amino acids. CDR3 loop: CAGSGTGANVKTQYF. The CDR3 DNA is TGTGCCGGAAGCGGAACAGGGGCGAATGTCAAGACCCAGTACTTC.

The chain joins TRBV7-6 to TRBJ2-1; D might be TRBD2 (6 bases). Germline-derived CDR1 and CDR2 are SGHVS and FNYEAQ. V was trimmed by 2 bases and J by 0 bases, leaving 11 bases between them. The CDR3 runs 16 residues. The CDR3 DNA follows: TGTGCCAGCAGCTTATTAGCGGAGAGCTCCTACAATGAGCAGTTCTTC. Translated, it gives CASSLLAESSYNEQFF.

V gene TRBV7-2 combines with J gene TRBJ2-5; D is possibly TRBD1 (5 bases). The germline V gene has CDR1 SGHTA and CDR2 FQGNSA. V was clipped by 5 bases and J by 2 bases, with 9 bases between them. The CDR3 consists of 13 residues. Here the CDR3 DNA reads TGTGCCAGCAGCGGGCGGACACAAGAGACCCAGTACTTC. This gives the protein CASSGRTQETQYF.

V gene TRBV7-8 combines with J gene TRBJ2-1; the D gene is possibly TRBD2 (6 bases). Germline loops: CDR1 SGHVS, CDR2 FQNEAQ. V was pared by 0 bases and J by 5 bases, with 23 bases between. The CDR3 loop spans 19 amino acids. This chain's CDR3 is CASSLALVTGRESHNEQFF. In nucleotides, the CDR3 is TGTGCCAGCAGCTTAGCCTTAGTGACGGGACGGGAGTCCCACAATGAGCAGTTCTTC.

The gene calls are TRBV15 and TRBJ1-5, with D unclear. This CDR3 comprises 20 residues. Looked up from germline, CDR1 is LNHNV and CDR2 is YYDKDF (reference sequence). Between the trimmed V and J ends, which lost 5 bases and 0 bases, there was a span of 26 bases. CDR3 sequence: CATSGGVVRGKLNSNQPQHF. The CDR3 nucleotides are TGTGCCACCAGCGGTGGTGTGGTTCGGGGAAAGTTAAATAGCAATCAGCCCCAGCATTTT. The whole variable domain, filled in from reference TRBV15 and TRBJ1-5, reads DAMVIQNPRYQVTQFGKPVTLSCSQTLNHNVMYWYQQKSSQAPKLLFHYYDKDFNNEADTPDNFQSRRPNTSFCFLDIRSPGLGDTAMYLCATSGGVVRGKLNSNQPQHFGDGTRLSIL.

In DNA form, the CDR3 reads TGTGCCAGCCAGAGCTTAGCGGGGGTTGGAGAGACCCAGTACTTC. This translates into CASQSLAGVGETQYF. This chain uses TRBV4-2 with TRBJ2-5; 9 bases line up with TRBD2. CDR3 size: 15 residues. The germline gives CDR1 LGHNA, CDR2 YNFKEQ. V gave up 8 bases and J gave up 4 bases; unmatched junction bases: 11.

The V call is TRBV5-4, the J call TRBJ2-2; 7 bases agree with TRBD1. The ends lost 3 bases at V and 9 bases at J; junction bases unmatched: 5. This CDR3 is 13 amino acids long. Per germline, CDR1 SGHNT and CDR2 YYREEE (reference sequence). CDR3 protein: CASSSTGFRELFF. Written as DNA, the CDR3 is TGTGCCAGCAGCTCGACAGGGTTCCGGGAGCTGTTTTTT.

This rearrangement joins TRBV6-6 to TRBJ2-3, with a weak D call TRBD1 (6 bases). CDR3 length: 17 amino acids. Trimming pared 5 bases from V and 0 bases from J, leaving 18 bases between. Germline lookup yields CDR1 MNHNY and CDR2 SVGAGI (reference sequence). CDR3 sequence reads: CASSPFPTGRSTDTQYF. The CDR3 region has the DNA TGTGCCAGCAGTCCCTTCCCTACAGGGAGAAGCACAGATACGCAGTATTTT.

The CDR3 bases are TGTGCCAGCAGTTGGGACACATACTATGGCTACACCTTC. Translating gives CASSWDTYYGYTF. This chain joins TRBV2 and TRBJ1-2, with D maybe TRBD1 (6 bases). This CDR3 contains 13 residues. Per the germline V gene, CDR1 is SNHLY and CDR2 is FYNNEI. V lost 5 bases and J lost 3, with 10 bases in between.

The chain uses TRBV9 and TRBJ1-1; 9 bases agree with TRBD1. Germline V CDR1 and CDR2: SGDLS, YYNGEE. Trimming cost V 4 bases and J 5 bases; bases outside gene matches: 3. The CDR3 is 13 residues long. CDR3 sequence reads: CASSMTGGTEAFF. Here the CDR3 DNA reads TGTGCCAGCAGCATGACAGGGGGGACTGAAGCTTTCTTT.

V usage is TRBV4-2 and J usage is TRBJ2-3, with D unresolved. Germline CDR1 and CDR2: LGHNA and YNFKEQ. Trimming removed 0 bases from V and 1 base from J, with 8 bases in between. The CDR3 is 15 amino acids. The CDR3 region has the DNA TGTGCCAGCAGCCAAGATCAGGTCCGCACAGATACGCAGTATTTT. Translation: CASSQDQVRTDTQYF.

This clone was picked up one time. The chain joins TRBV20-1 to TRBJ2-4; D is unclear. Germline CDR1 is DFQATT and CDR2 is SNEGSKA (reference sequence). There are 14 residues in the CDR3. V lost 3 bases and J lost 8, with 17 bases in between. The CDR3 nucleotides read TGCAGTGCTAGTACGGTTCCGGGCTCGGACATTCAGTACTTC. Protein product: CSASTVPGSDIQYF.

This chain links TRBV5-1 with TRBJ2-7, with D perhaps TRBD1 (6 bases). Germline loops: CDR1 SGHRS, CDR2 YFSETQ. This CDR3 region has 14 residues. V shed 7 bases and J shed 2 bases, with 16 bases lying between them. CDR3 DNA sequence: TGCGCCAGCCGTCCGGCGACAGGCGCCTACGAGCAGTACTTC. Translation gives CASRPATGAYEQYF.

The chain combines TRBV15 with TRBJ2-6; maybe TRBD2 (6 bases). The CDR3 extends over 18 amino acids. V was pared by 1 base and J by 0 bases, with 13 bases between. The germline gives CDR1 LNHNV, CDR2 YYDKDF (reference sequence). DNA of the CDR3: TGTGCCACCAGCAGAGGCGGGGCGCATATCTCTGGGGCCAACGTCCTGACTTTC. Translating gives CATSRGGAHISGANVLTF.

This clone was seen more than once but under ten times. CDR3 loop: CASSSIAGTDTQYF. The CDR3 DNA sequence: TGCGCCAGCAGCTCGATAGCGGGCACAGATACGCAGTATTTT. The rearrangement links TRBV5-1 to TRBJ2-3, with TRBD2 as a possible D gene (6 bases). V gave up 3 bases and J gave up 1 base, with 9 bases separating them. Germline V gene lookup returns CDR1 SGHRS and CDR2 YFSETQ. The CDR3 runs 14 residues.

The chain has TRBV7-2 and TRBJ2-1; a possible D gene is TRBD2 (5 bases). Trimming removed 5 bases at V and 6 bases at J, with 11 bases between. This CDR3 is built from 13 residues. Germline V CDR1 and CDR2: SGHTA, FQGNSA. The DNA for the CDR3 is TGTGCCAGCAGCCTAGAGGAGGTCAATGAGCAGTTCTTC. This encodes CASSLEEVNEQFF.